Detailed here is one T cell receptor beta chain. This specimen belongs to a study of cytomegalovirus exposure and HLA in healthy donors. V lost 2 bases, J lost 1 base, and 6 bases lay in between. The CDR3 is 15 amino acids. Germline CDR1 and CDR2: MDHEN and SYDVKM. Clones were sequenced by immunoSEQ multiplex PCR, and TCRdb holds only the in-frame ones, with some missing. The data show some 250,000 clones, 90% seen once. Sequenced input: PBMCs. The rearrangement uses TRBV28 and TRBJ2-6, with D unresolved. This clonotype was obtained from a young woman in good health and CMV-seronegative. The CDR3 DNA sequence: TGTGCCAGCAGTTTAGTACAGTCTGGGGCCAACGTCCTGACTTTC. This translates into CASSLVQSGANVLTF.